What follows are 31 T cell receptor beta chains derived from one specimen sequenced in a study of blood T cell repertoires in COVID-19. The table came from immunoSEQ multiplex PCR; TCRdb's copy has only in-frame clones and leaves some out. The table has about 94,000 clones, 80% to 90% seen once; the top ten hold roughly 6.8%. The sequenced material came from peripheral blood. These TCRs come from a human donor with acute or convalescent COVID-19. The donor label of this sample is uncertain.

This chain connects TRBV6-2 or TRBV6-3 to TRBJ1-1, with D tentatively TRBD1 (6 bases). Germline V CDR1 and CDR2: MNHEY, SVGEGT. The CDR3 has 14 amino acids. V gave up 2 bases and J gave up 2 bases, with 9 bases separating them. CDR3 sequence (DNA): TGTGCCAGCAGTTACGGGGGCACCAACACTGAAGCTTTCTTT. Translation gives CASSYGGTNTEAFF.

V usage is TRBV10-3 and J usage is TRBJ2-7; TRBD1 matches at 10 bases. The junction had 3 bases not matched to a gene; V was cut back by 7 bases and J by 0 bases. Germline CDR1 reads ENHRY; CDR2 reads SYGVKD. The CDR3 consists of 14 residues. The CDR3, as DNA: TGTGCCATCAAGGGGACAGGGGACTCCTACGAGCAGTACTTC. Translation: CAIKGTGDSYEQYF.

V is TRBV10-1 and J is TRBJ1-1; no firm D call. This CDR3 spans 13 amino acids. Germline CDR1 WNHNN, CDR2 SYGVQD (reference sequence). V lost 6 bases, J lost 6 bases, and 14 bases lay in between. CDR3 nucleotide sequence: TGCGCCAGCAGCCCGAGGGTAGGGTCTGAAGCTTTCTTT. It yields the protein CASSPRVGSEAFF.

The genes are TRBV4-1 and TRBJ2-2; D is ambiguous. Germline assignment: CDR1 MGHRA and CDR2 YSYEKL. The CDR3 has 14 residues. Deletions cut 0 bases from V and 6 bases from J, with 8 bases between. CDR3 sequence: CASSQEVAPGELFF. The DNA of the CDR3 is TGCGCCAGCAGCCAAGAGGTAGCTCCCGGGGAGCTGTTTTTT.

The chain carries TRBV5-4 and TRBJ2-3; D gene unclear. The V end lost 4 bases, the J end lost 2 bases, and 11 bases lay between the germline ends. Germline CDR1 and CDR2: SGHNT and YYREEE (reference sequence). This CDR3 region has 14 residues. In DNA, the CDR3 is TGTGCCAGCAGCGTGACTGGGTCCACAGATACGCAGTATTTT. Its protein product is CASSVTGSTDTQYF.

This clone was detected once. Here the CDR3 DNA reads TGCGCCAGCAGCTTCGGACTAGCGGGGGGGCGGAATGAGCAGTTCTTC. Residues: CASSFGLAGGRNEQFF. V is TRBV5-1 and J is TRBJ2-1, with 15 bases that match TRBD2. CDR1 SGHRS and CDR2 YFSETQ come from the germline V gene. Unmatched junction bases numbered 4, after V lost 2 bases and J lost 7 bases. The CDR3 sequence is 16 residues long.

V usage is TRBV7-2 and J usage is TRBJ2-2, with a tentative D call TRBD2 (6 bases). The CDR3 runs 16 residues. The V end lost 5 bases, the J end lost 1 base, and 14 bases lay between the germline ends. Germline V gives CDR1 SGHTA, CDR2 FQGNSA. This chain's CDR3 is CASSPRDWENTGELFF. The CDR3 nucleotides read TGTGCCAGCAGCCCTCGGGACTGGGAGAACACCGGGGAGCTGTTTTTT.

The V gene is TRBV7-2, the J gene TRBJ2-2; no clear D. V dropped 5 bases and J dropped 8 bases, with 9 bases sitting between them. CDR1 SGHTA and CDR2 FQGNSA come from the germline V gene. This CDR3 has 12 amino acids. CDR3 DNA sequence: TGTGCCAGCAGCCCCCCGGTAGGGGAGCTGTTTTTT. Encoded protein: CASSPPVGELFF. Full variable domain (missing parts from reference TRBV7-2 and TRBJ2-2): GAGVSQSPSNKVTEKGKDVELRCDPISGHTALYWYRQSLGQGLEFLIYFQGNSAPDKSGLPSDRFSAERTGGSVSTLTIQRTQQEDSAVYLCASSPPVGELFFGEGSRLTVL.

The chain links TRBV2 to TRBJ1-5; TRBD1 matches at 8 bases. The length of the CDR3 is 12 residues. The germline V gene encodes CDR1 SNHLY and CDR2 FYNNEI. The trim removed 8 bases at V and 5 bases at J, leaving 2 bases unmatched. CDR3 amino acids: CASQTGDQPQHF. CDR3 DNA: TGTGCCAGCCAGACAGGGGATCAGCCCCAGCATTTT.

V gene TRBV25-1 combines with J gene TRBJ2-6, with D possibly TRBD2 on 6 matching bases. Trimming shortened V by 10 bases and J by 2 bases, and 15 bases separated the two germline ends. CDR3 length equals 15 residues. In germline, CDR1 is MGHDK, CDR2 SYGVNS. For the CDR3, the DNA is TGTGCCACCACGGGGCGGGGTGCTGGGGCCAACGTCCTGACTTTC. Amino acids: CATTGRGAGANVLTF.

V usage is TRBV2 and J usage is TRBJ1-4; 7 nucleotides line up with TRBD1. Germline V lookup: CDR1 SNHLY, CDR2 FYNNEI. Trimming took 6 bases from V and 4 from J; bases not matched to a gene: 5. The CDR3 contains 14 residues. CDR3 sequence (DNA): TGTGCCAGCAGGTTGACAGGGAGTAATGAAAAACTGTTTTTT. This codes for CASRLTGSNEKLFF.

CDR3 sequence reads: CASSLGQANYGYTF. The CDR3 nucleotides read TGCGCCAGCAGCTTGGGCCAGGCGAACTATGGCTACACCTTC. The J gene is TRBJ1-2, the V gene TRBV5-1; D remains unclear. Trimming stripped 0 bases from V and 2 bases from J, with 8 bases between. CDR1 is SGHRS and CDR2 is YFSETQ in the germline V gene. The CDR3 spans 14 residues.

The chain is built from TRBV5-1 and TRBJ2-1, with TRBD2 matching 8 bases. V lost 2 bases and J lost 6; bases outside the gene matches: 4. The CDR3 contains 14 residues. CDR1 SGHRS and CDR2 YFSETQ come from the germline V gene. The CDR3 DNA sequence: TGCGCCAGCAGCTTCGGGGGGGCTGGCAATGAGCAGTTCTTC. It is translated as CASSFGGAGNEQFF.

The V and J genes are TRBV6-5 and TRBJ1-2; 7 positions agree with TRBD1. The V segment lost 6 bases and the J segment 8 bases; nucleotides outside the gene matches: 6. In germline, CDR1 is MNHEY, CDR2 SVGAGI. CDR3 size: 12 residues. The CDR3 nucleotides read TGTGCCAGCAGCCGACAGGGCTTAGGCTACACCTTC. As protein: CASSRQGLGYTF.

The chain has TRBV7-9 and TRBJ1-6; 9 bases are a match to TRBD1. After removal of 3 bases from V and 7 bases from J, the junction contained 4 bases not matched to a gene. This CDR3 spans 15 amino acids. CDR1 is SEHNR, CDR2 FQNEAQ, per germline (reference sequence). DNA of the CDR3: TGTGCCAGCAGCTTTTCGACAGGGGGAAATTCACCCCTCCACTTT. Translating gives CASSFSTGGNSPLHF. The full variable domain, its missing parts supplied by reference TRBV7-9 and TRBJ1-6, is DTGVSQNPRHKITKRGQNVTFRCDPISEHNRLYWYRQTLGQGPEFLTYFQNEAQLEKSRLLSDRFSAERPKGSFSTLEIQRTEQGDSAMYLCASSFSTGGNSPLHFGNGTRLTVT.

Here the CDR3 reads CASRWLAGPRSYEQYF. The CDR3 DNA sequence: TGTGCCAGCAGGTGGCTAGCGGGTCCCAGGAGCTACGAGCAGTACTTC. The chain is built from TRBV28 and TRBJ2-7; 8 bases map to TRBD2. This CDR3 comprises 16 residues. In germline, CDR1 is MDHEN, CDR2 SYDVKM. J lost 3 bases, V lost 6 bases, and 13 bases had no gene match. The entire variable domain, with the rest obtained from reference TRBV28 and TRBJ2-7, is as follows: DVKVTQSSRYLVKRTGEKVFLECVQDMDHENMFWYRQDPGLGLRLIYFSYDVKMKEKGDIPEGYSVSREKKERFSLILESASTNQTSMYLCASRWLAGPRSYEQYFGPGTRLTVT.

The CDR3 nucleotides read TGTGCCAGCAGCTTGGTAGCGGGACGGGCAGATACGCAGTATTTT. Protein sequence: CASSLVAGRADTQYF. This chain uses TRBV5-6 with TRBJ2-3; 8 positions agree with TRBD2. With V trimmed by 0 bases and J by 4 bases, 4 bases remained unmatched. Germline V gene sequence: CDR1 SGHDT, CDR2 YYEEEE. The CDR3 is 15 residues long.

The chain combines TRBV12-5 with TRBJ1-2; TRBD1 might be the D (6 bases). The V and J ends lost 2 bases and 4 bases respectively, with 14 bases between them. Germline values: CDR1 LGHNT, CDR2 FRNRAP. The CDR3 is 15 residues long. CDR3: CASGLSSSGAYGYTF. In DNA form, the CDR3 reads TGTGCTAGTGGTTTGTCATCATCAGGGGCCTATGGCTACACCTTC.

The chain recombines TRBV7-3 with TRBJ2-7; D possibly corresponds to TRBD1 (5 bases). The CDR3 runs 14 residues. Germline-derived CDR1 and CDR2 are SGHTA and FQGTGA. V lost 5 bases and J lost 4, with 15 bases in between. This CDR3 reads CASSPQGKGYEQYF. In nucleotides, the CDR3 is TGTGCCAGCAGCCCCCAGGGTAAAGGGTACGAGCAGTACTTC.

CDR3 sequence reads: CAWSFRAVSTDTQYF. DNA of the CDR3: TGTGCCTGGAGTTTTCGAGCGGTTAGCACAGATACGCAGTATTTT. The gene calls are TRBV30 and TRBJ2-3; D possibly corresponds to TRBD2 (5 bases). The CDR3 loop spans 15 amino acids. Trimming took off 2 bases at V and 0 bases at J, with 12 bases between the two ends. Germline CDR1 is GTSNPN and CDR2 is SVGIG (reference sequence).

The chain has TRBV3-1 (or the pseudogene TRBV3-2) and TRBJ2-3; D ambiguous. CDR1 is LGHDT and CDR2 is YNNKEL in the germline V gene (reference sequence). This CDR3 contains 14 residues. V was trimmed by 1 base and J by 2 bases, leaving 7 bases between them. CDR3 sequence: CASSQVLLTDTQYF. The CDR3 coding sequence is TGTGCCAGCAGCCAAGTCCTTCTCACAGATACGCAGTATTTT.

CDR3 sequence reads: CASSPNAGKGQETQYF. CDR3 coding DNA: TGTGCCAGCAGCCCAAACGCCGGGAAGGGCCAAGAGACCCAGTACTTC. The J gene is TRBJ2-5, the V gene TRBV4-2; TRBD2 is a possible D gene (5 bases). With 4 bases removed from V and 1 base from J, the gap between germline ends came to 16 bases. This CDR3 has 16 amino acids. Germline V CDR1 and CDR2: LGHNA, YNFKEQ.

The chain employs TRBV24-1 and TRBJ2-3, with 8 bases fitting TRBD1. Per germline, CDR1 KGHDR and CDR2 SFDVKD. This CDR3 has 16 residues. V trimming: 3 bases; J trimming: 5 bases; junction bases outside the gene matches: 9. The DNA of the CDR3 is TGTGCCACCAGTGATCCAGGGGGCCACGGGGGAGATACGCAGTATTTT. This translates into CATSDPGGHGGDTQYF.

The rearrangement uses TRBV3-1 (or the pseudogene TRBV3-2) and TRBJ2-5; a weak D match, TRBD2 (5 bases). The V gene's germline CDR1 is LGHDT and CDR2 YNNKEL (reference sequence). This CDR3 comprises 18 residues. Trimming removed 4 bases from V and 5 bases from J, with 26 bases in between. The CDR3 DNA reads TGTGCCAGCAGCCTACGAGGAGGCCAGGCGGGCCGTCGGGAGACCCAGTACTTC. Its translation is CASSLRGGQAGRRETQYF.

V gene TRBV5-6 combines with J gene TRBJ2-3, with TRBD2 matching over 9 bases. This CDR3 spans 15 amino acids. Germline V gene data show CDR1 as SGHDT and CDR2 as YYEEEE. The junction had 2 bases not matched to a gene; V was cut back by 1 base and J by 2 bases. CDR3 sequence reads: CASSLLAGNTDTQYF. In DNA form, the CDR3 reads TGTGCCAGCAGCTTGCTAGCGGGGAACACAGATACGCAGTATTTT. The full variable domain, completed using reference TRBV5-6 and TRBJ2-3, is DAGVTQSPTHLIKTRGQQVTLRCSPKSGHDTVSWYQQALGQGPQFIFQYYEEEERQRGNFPDRFSGHQFPNYSSELNVNALLLGDSALYLCASSLLAGNTDTQYFGPGTRLTVL.

Only a few counts were recorded for this clone. The chain carries TRBV24-1 and TRBJ2-3; 7 bases line up with TRBD1. The CDR3 runs 17 residues. Per the germline V gene, CDR1 is KGHDR and CDR2 is SFDVKD. J gave up 4 bases and V 3 bases, and 12 bases lay outside the gene matches. Here the CDR3 DNA reads TGTGCCACCAGTGATGGTGGGTCGACAGGGTTGGCAGATACGCAGTATTTT. Amino acids: CATSDGGSTGLADTQYF.

The rearrangement links TRBV30 to TRBJ1-2; D unclear. The CDR3 extends over 11 amino acids. The germline gives CDR1 GTSNPN, CDR2 SVGIG (reference sequence). Trimming cost V 1 base and J 5 bases, with 5 bases left between them. CDR3 in amino acids: CAWSARYGYTF. CDR3 DNA sequence: TGTGCCTGGAGTGCGAGGTATGGCTACACCTTC.

V gene TRBV3-1 (or the pseudogene TRBV3-2) combines with J gene TRBJ1-4; 8 bases are shared with TRBD1. This CDR3 has 15 residues. Per germline, CDR1 LGHDT and CDR2 YNNKEL (reference sequence). V gave up 4 bases and J gave up 3 bases; unmatched junction bases: 4. The CDR3 bases are TGTGCCAGCAGCCCCCCGGGACAGGCTAATGAAAAACTGTTTTTT. Protein sequence: CASSPPGQANEKLFF.

This chain connects TRBV20-1 to TRBJ2-1; no definite D call. The ends were cut back, 5 bases at V and 10 bases at J, with 12 bases in the middle. The CDR3 loop spans 11 amino acids. The germline gives CDR1 DFQATT, CDR2 SNEGSKA (reference sequence). The CDR3 coding sequence is TGCAGTGCTCAGCCGGGTCCCGAGCAGTTCTTC. It codes for CSAQPGPEQFF.

This chain links TRBV3-1 (or the pseudogene TRBV3-2) with TRBJ2-3; 8 nucleotides agree with TRBD2. V shed 4 bases and J 2 bases; nucleotides not matched to a gene: 8. CDR3 length: 16 residues. In germline, CDR1 is LGHDT, CDR2 YNNKEL (reference sequence). The CDR3, as DNA: TGTGCCAGCAGCCGGCGGGGGGCCCACCTCACAGATACGCAGTATTTT. The encoded protein is CASSRRGAHLTDTQYF.

The chain couples TRBV5-1 to TRBJ2-1, with D unresolved. The CDR3 spans 13 residues. Germline V gene sequence: CDR1 SGHRS, CDR2 YFSETQ. V was shortened by 0 bases and J by 7 bases, with 8 bases between the two germline ends. CDR3 loop: CASSLGLENEQFF. The CDR3 region has the DNA TGCGCCAGCAGCTTGGGACTGGAAAATGAGCAGTTCTTC.